This section outlines one T cell receptor (beta chain) sequence together with its context. Its cognate antigen is unknown. This sample was included in a study of cytomegalovirus exposure and HLA in healthy donors. In the study overall: Of all 400 or so donors who were genotyped, roughly 81% belonged to the Caucasian-associated ancestry cluster.

This CDR3 has 16 residues. Germline lookup yields CDR1 SGHTA and CDR2 FQGNSA. Trimming removed 2 bases at V and 5 bases at J, with 17 bases between. PCR used 60 Vbeta primers and 13 Jbeta primers. Sequencing was performed with immunoSEQ multiplex PCR; in TCRdb, only in-frame clones are kept and a portion is missing. Among under 150,000 clones listed, roughly four fifths were seen once. Study-level results: In terms of immune exposure information, only CMV serostatus was available. The study assumed roughly uniform donor sequencing depth for presence/absence analyses.

The receptor comes from a woman in her thirties or forties in good health and CMV-seropositive. The sample taken for sequencing was PBMCs. J is TRBJ2-3 and V is TRBV7-2; D perhaps matches TRBD2 (6 bases). CDR3 loop: CASSLRLGGAGDTQYF. For the CDR3, the DNA is TGTGCCAGCAGCTTAAGGCTCGGCGGGGCTGGAGATACGCAGTATTTT.